This T cell receptor (beta chain) was found in a study of molecular identifiers for immune sequencing clone quantification. Study observations and caveats: Reports indicate spiked Jurkat TCR RNA from one cell could be found among roughly 950,000 naive cells.

TCRdb reanalysed the PCR reads using MiXCR and keeps one entry per CDR3 protein. The repertoire includes 97,000 or so distinct CDR3 sequences, 30% to 45% of them detected once, and approximately 10% sits in the top ten. Notes on this clonotype: Its cognate antigen is unknown.

The germline V and J ends were trimmed by 3 bases and 7 bases, with 13 bases remaining between them. The CDR3 runs 13 residues. Germline CDR1 is LNHDA and CDR2 is SQIVND (reference sequence). The source is a human donor in good health. Some libraries in this study had Jurkat cell RNA spiked in. Sequences were obtained from naive CD8+ T cells from blood, with Jurkat cell RNA spiked in. Regarding subset: FACS-sorted CD8+CD4-CCR7+CD45RA+ naive T cells. The chain uses TRBV19 and TRBJ2-7; D possibly corresponds to TRBD1 (7 bases). CDR3 coding DNA: TGTGCCAGTAGTATCAGGGGGACTTCTGAGCAGTACTTC. Protein sequence: CASSIRGTSEQYF.